What follows are 3 T cell receptor beta chains derived from one specimen sequenced in a study of shared clonotypes between healthy human individuals. Repertoires were generated with immunoSEQ multiplex PCR, while TCRdb's copy carries only in-frame clones and drops some. The sample yields 730,000 or so clones, 72% seen once. Input material: memory CD4+ T cells sorted from blood. Subset given: CD45RA-negative fraction. These receptors were obtained from a woman in her 30s in good health.

The V call is TRBV5-1, the J call TRBJ2-1; possible D gene TRBD2, 5 bases. The germline V gene encodes CDR1 SGHRS and CDR2 YFSETQ. The V end lost 6 bases, the J end lost 2 bases, and 15 bases lay between the germline ends. The CDR3 consists of 15 residues. The CDR3 region is CASTLTSPAYNEQFF. CDR3 bases: TGCGCCAGCACCCTTACTAGTCCCGCCTACAATGAGCAGTTCTTC.

This rearrangement joins TRBV5-1 to TRBJ2-7, with D hard to call. This CDR3 is built from 13 residues. Trimming took 2 bases from V and 5 from J, leaving 11 bases between them. Germline CDR1 SGHRS, CDR2 YFSETQ. Here the CDR3 reads CASSFRPRDEQYF. CDR3 bases: TGCGCCAGCAGCTTCAGACCTAGGGACGAGCAGTACTTC.

This rearrangement joins TRBV29-1 to TRBJ1-5; 7 nucleotides line up with TRBD1. The CDR3 has 14 amino acids. Germline-derived CDR1 and CDR2 are SQVTM and ANQGSEA. J was trimmed by 5 bases and V by 7 bases; bases with no gene match: 11. CDR3 in DNA: TGCAGCGCCTCCTGGAACAGGGGATATCAGCCCCAGCATTTT. It codes for CSASWNRGYQPQHF.